This T cell receptor (beta chain) was documented in a study of blood T cell repertoires in COVID-19. Across the whole study: In each case, the material was cDNA or gDNA derived from T cells, B-cell-depleted T cells, or PBMCs.

Only a few counts were recorded for this clone. The CDR3 totals 16 residues. From germline, CDR1 is LGHNA and CDR2 YNFKEQ. After removal of 0 bases from V and 3 bases from J, the junction contained 3 bases not matched to a gene. Assay: immunoSEQ multiplex PCR; the TCRdb copy retains only in-frame clones and omits some. This sample yields about 86,000 clones, of which around four fifths are seen a single time; 3% to 4% belongs to the top ten. The V gene is TRBV4-2, the J gene TRBJ2-1; TRBD2 matches at 9 bases. Sequences were obtained from peripheral blood. This clonotype originated in a man over 45 with acute or convalescent COVID-19. The CDR3 is CASSQDRTSVYNEQFF. The CDR3 nucleotides read TGTGCCAGCAGCCAAGATCGGACTAGCGTCTACAATGAGCAGTTCTTC.